The clone carrying this TCR beta chain was seen a few times. Its target is unknown. From the 5' RACE reads, TCRdb called clonotypes with MiXCR, one entry per CDR3 protein. The sample lists roughly 49,000 distinct CDR3 sequences, about 4.2% occurring once. Trimming stripped 5 bases from V and 2 bases from J, with 11 bases between. The CDR3 sequence is 14 residues long. The sample comes from a study of early T cells in non-severe SARS-CoV-2 infection. About the research overall: The authors sequenced bulk RNA from unsorted whole blood, leaving chains unpaired.

Study-wide points: Matches to VDJdb favored anti-spike CD8 responses and missed private and CD4 specificities.

This TCR derives from an adult who was a healthcare worker with PCR-confirmed SARS-CoV-2 infection or an uninfected control (not recorded which). Source material: whole blood. The rearrangement uses TRBV12-3 or TRBV12-4 and TRBJ2-3, with TRBD1 as a possible D gene (6 bases). CDR3 bases: TGTGCCAGCAGTAAACAGGGTCCCACAGATACGCAGTATTTT. Amino acids: CASSKQGPTDTQYF.